This T cell receptor (beta chain) came from a study of shared clonotypes between healthy human individuals. The CDR3 totals 15 residues. Germline CDR1 reads SGHRS; CDR2 reads YFSETQ. V dropped 4 bases and J dropped 2 bases, with 15 bases sitting between them. Profiled with immunoSEQ multiplex PCR; TCRdb holds only in-frame clones, not every one. Among approximately 740,000 clones listed, around two thirds were seen once. Findings and caveats of the study: Lower generation probabilities were found for non-shared clonotypes than for those shared by all four donors. Memory subsets generally showed smaller estimated richness than naive subsets did. Sequencing depth was predicted to influence how clonotypes are shared among donors.

Comments on this clone: Its antigen is currently unknown.

The V gene is TRBV5-1, the J gene TRBJ2-5; no firm D call. The material sequenced was memory CD4+ T cells sorted from blood. Subset specified: CD45RA-negative fraction. The receptor comes from a woman aged 25 to 39 in good health. As DNA, the CDR3 is TGCGCCAGCAGCGCCGAGCCGACGTCTCAAGAGACCCAGTACTTC. Its translation: CASSAEPTSQETQYF.